The rows below give T cell receptor beta chains drawn from one sample of a study of breast tumors, draining lymph nodes, adjacent tissues. TCRdb ran MiXCR on the multiplex PCR reads and lists one entry per CDR3 protein. The sample consists of about 230,000 distinct CDR3 sequences, 32% of them appearing once. The source material was axillary lymph node tissue. Receptors were obtained from a female donor with breast cancer. Some clones in this sample may be carry-over from other donors' samples. Each CDR3 is given without its conserved first and last residue.

v_gene	j_gene	len	CDR3aa
TRBV7-2	TRBJ2-3	15	ASSLVGGSGRADTQY
TRBV7-8	TRBJ1-6	10	ASSLRDSPLH
TRBV7-2	TRBJ2-1	10	ASSQVYNEQF
TRBV19	TRBJ1-5	13	ASSSGQYSNQPQH
TRBV5-6	TRBJ1-2	19	ASSPGWIPWDSTPADYGYT
TRBV6-5	TRBJ2-4	11	ASSPEIKNIQY
TRBV29-1	TRBJ1-1	10	SVAAGNTEAF
TRBV3-1	TRBJ1-2	12	ASSQDRRGHGYT
TRBV5-8	TRBJ1-2	14	ASSQPRTGTNYGYT
TRBV12-3/TRBV12-4	TRBJ2-3	11	ASKRDATDTQY
TRBV2	TRBJ2-1	10	ASRRPYNEQF